This is a list of T cell receptor beta chains from one sample in a study of T cells in Graves' hyperthyroidism and ophthalmopathy. From the multiplex PCR reads, TCRdb called clonotypes with MiXCR, one entry per CDR3 protein. The table records some 600,000 distinct CDR3 sequences, roughly 14% of them present only once. Sequencing was done on a sample of blood. Receptors were obtained from a woman aged 30 to 39 with Graves' hyperthyroidism that later progressed to Graves' ophthalmopathy. CDR3s include the opening cysteine and the closing phenylalanine or tryptophan. The order of the fields is clone size, V gene, J gene, D gene, CDR3 protein, CDR3 DNA. D genes are given only for firm matches. Some rows have no size entry. The others give once, few or many, or a class for an expanded clone.

clone_size: few; v_call: TRBV7-2; j_call: TRBJ2-6; d_call: TRBD1; cdr3_aa: CASSLAGGYGANVLTF; cdr3_nt: TGTGCCAGCAGCTTAGCAGGGGGCTATGGGGCCAACGTCCTGACTTTC
clone_size: -; v_call: TRBV19; j_call: TRBJ2-1; d_call: -; cdr3_aa: CATSGGRERSYNEQFF; cdr3_nt: TGTGCCACCTCAGGGGGGCGGGAGAGGTCCTACAATGAGCAGTTCTTC
clone_size: many; v_call: TRBV10-3; j_call: TRBJ2-3; d_call: -; cdr3_aa: CAISGQGMLAAFTDTQYF; cdr3_nt: TGTGCCATCAGTGGACAGGGTATGCTAGCGGCTTTCACAGATACGCAGTATTTT
clone_size: many; v_call: TRBV7-9; j_call: TRBJ2-1; d_call: -; cdr3_aa: CASSPSGTTAYNEQFF; cdr3_nt: TGTGCCAGCAGCCCCTCCGGGACCACCGCCTACAATGAGCAGTTCTTC
clone_size: few; v_call: TRBV5-6; j_call: TRBJ2-7; d_call: -; cdr3_aa: CASSLSYPYEQYF; cdr3_nt: TGTGCCAGCAGCTTGAGTTACCCCTACGAGCAGTACTTC
clone_size: many; v_call: TRBV9; j_call: TRBJ1-1; d_call: -; cdr3_aa: CASSVDPTNTEAFF; cdr3_nt: TGTGCCAGCAGCGTGGACCCAACGAACACTGAAGCTTTCTTT
clone_size: many; v_call: TRBV7-8; j_call: TRBJ1-1; d_call: -; cdr3_aa: CASSLAGAGTEAFF; cdr3_nt: TGTGCCAGCAGCTTAGCAGGGGCGGGTACTGAAGCTTTCTTT
clone_size: many; v_call: TRBV19; j_call: TRBJ1-2; d_call: -; cdr3_aa: CASTIGEDYGYTF; cdr3_nt: TGTGCCAGTACCATCGGGGAGGACTATGGCTACACCTTC
clone_size: many; v_call: TRBV6-1; j_call: TRBJ1-1; d_call: -; cdr3_aa: CASSAAGIRTEAFF; cdr3_nt: TGTGCCAGCAGTGCCGCAGGGATCCGGACTGAAGCTTTCTTT
clone_size: many; v_call: TRBV4-1; j_call: TRBJ1-1; d_call: -; cdr3_aa: CASSPGPAPGNTEAFF; cdr3_nt: TGCGCCAGCAGCCCCGGGCCCGCTCCAGGGAACACTGAAGCTTTCTTT
clone_size: -; v_call: TRBV6-1; j_call: TRBJ2-2; d_call: -; cdr3_aa: CASRGPGPEAGELFF; cdr3_nt: TGTGCCAGCAGGGGCCCGGGCCCCGAAGCCGGGGAGCTGTTTTTT
clone_size: few; v_call: TRBV5-1; j_call: TRBJ1-5; d_call: -; cdr3_aa: CASSLGTEGGQPQHF; cdr3_nt: TGCGCCAGCAGCTTGGGGACGGAGGGTGGCCAGCCCCAGCATTTT
clone_size: many; v_call: TRBV3-1; j_call: TRBJ2-5; d_call: -; cdr3_aa: CASSRGTAETQYF; cdr3_nt: TGTGCCAGCAGCCGAGGGACTGCGGAGACCCAGTACTTC
clone_size: many; v_call: TRBV3-1; j_call: TRBJ2-2; d_call: -; cdr3_aa: CASSLLPNGELFF; cdr3_nt: TGTGCCAGCAGTCTTCTCCCCAACGGGGAGCTGTTTTTT
clone_size: many; v_call: TRBV2; j_call: TRBJ2-7; d_call: -; cdr3_aa: CASRTDYEQYF; cdr3_nt: TGTGCCAGCAGAACGGACTACGAGCAGTACTTC
clone_size: -; v_call: TRBV28; j_call: TRBJ2-5; d_call: -; cdr3_aa: CASSFIGGGSETQYF; cdr3_nt: TGTGCCAGCAGTTTTATCGGGGGCGGCAGTGAGACCCAGTACTTC
clone_size: many; v_call: TRBV20-1; j_call: TRBJ2-7; d_call: -; cdr3_aa: CSAPRGYSPYEQYF; cdr3_nt: TGCAGTGCTCCTCGGGGGTACTCCCCCTACGAGCAGTACTTC
clone_size: many; v_call: TRBV2; j_call: TRBJ2-2; d_call: -; cdr3_aa: CATLGGPGAGELFF; cdr3_nt: TGTGCCACCCTGGGGGGCCCTGGCGCCGGGGAGCTGTTTTTT
clone_size: many; v_call: TRBV28; j_call: TRBJ1-2; d_call: -; cdr3_aa: CASSSGQYGYTF; cdr3_nt: TGTGCCAGCAGTTCCGGACAGTATGGCTACACCTTC
clone_size: many; v_call: TRBV27; j_call: TRBJ2-7; d_call: TRBD2; cdr3_aa: CASKLAGEYNEQYF; cdr3_nt: TGTGCCAGCAAACTAGCGGGAGAGTACAACGAGCAGTACTTC
clone_size: few; v_call: TRBV28; j_call: TRBJ2-3; d_call: -; cdr3_aa: CADGDTQYF; cdr3_nt: TGTGCCGACGGAGATACGCAGTATTTT
clone_size: many; v_call: TRBV5-1; j_call: TRBJ1-5; d_call: TRBD1; cdr3_aa: CASSLGQGETQPQHF; cdr3_nt: TGCGCCAGCAGCTTGGGGCAGGGGGAGACCCAGCCCCAGCATTTT
clone_size: -; v_call: TRBV4-1; j_call: TRBJ2-2; d_call: -; cdr3_aa: CASSQDFRTVLNTGELFF; cdr3_nt: TGCGCCAGCAGCCAAGATTTCAGGACGGTATTGAACACCGGGGAGCTGTTTTTT
clone_size: few; v_call: TRBV7-8; j_call: TRBJ1-1; d_call: -; cdr3_aa: CANSLAEHNTEAFF; cdr3_nt: TGTGCCAACAGCTTAGCGGAACATAACACTGAAGCTTTCTTT
clone_size: many; v_call: TRBV19; j_call: TRBJ1-1; d_call: TRBD1; cdr3_aa: CASSIGDRDMNTKAFF; cdr3_nt: TGTGCCAGTAGTATCGGGGACAGGGACATGAACACTAAAGCTTTCTTT
clone_size: -; v_call: TRBV7-3; j_call: TRBJ1-1; d_call: TRBD1; cdr3_aa: CASSSPGQGGMTEAFF; cdr3_nt: TGTGCCAGCAGCTCCCCGGGACAGGGGGGGATGACTGAAGCTTTCTTT
clone_size: many; v_call: TRBV19; j_call: TRBJ1-2; d_call: -; cdr3_aa: CASSKSPGTANYGYTF; cdr3_nt: TGTGCCAGTAGTAAATCTCCAGGGACGGCTAACTATGGCTACACCTTC
clone_size: many; v_call: TRBV3-1; j_call: TRBJ1-2; d_call: -; cdr3_aa: CASSQEGGSDGYTF; cdr3_nt: TGTGCCAGCAGCCAAGAAGGGGGATCGGATGGCTACACCTTC
clone_size: -; v_call: TRBV9; j_call: TRBJ2-7; d_call: -; cdr3_aa: CASSVEPDSTYEQYF; cdr3_nt: TGTGCCAGCAGCGTAGAACCGGATTCTACCTACGAGCAGTACTTC
clone_size: few; v_call: TRBV20-1; j_call: TRBJ2-1; d_call: TRBD2; cdr3_aa: CSARVLSSGEFYNEQFF; cdr3_nt: TGCAGTGCTAGAGTTCTTTCTAGCGGAGAATTCTACAATGAGCAGTTCTTC
clone_size: many; v_call: TRBV11-2; j_call: TRBJ2-1; d_call: TRBD2; cdr3_aa: CASSPSGSSYNEQFF; cdr3_nt: TGTGCCAGCAGCCCCAGCGGGAGCTCCTACAATGAGCAGTTCTTC
clone_size: -; v_call: TRBV29-1; j_call: TRBJ2-7; d_call: -; cdr3_aa: CSVEVGETTRSSYEQYF; cdr3_nt: TGCAGCGTTGAAGTGGGGGAAACGACACGAAGCTCCTACGAGCAGTACTTC
clone_size: few; v_call: TRBV7-9; j_call: TRBJ1-2; d_call: -; cdr3_aa: CASSFPGTYGYTF; cdr3_nt: TGTGCCAGCAGCTTTCCGGGGACCTATGGCTACACCTTC
clone_size: many; v_call: TRBV19; j_call: TRBJ2-2; d_call: -; cdr3_aa: CASTPLWEARVELFF; cdr3_nt: TGTGCCAGCACCCCCTTATGGGAGGCCCGAGTGGAGCTGTTTTTT
clone_size: many; v_call: TRBV20-1; j_call: TRBJ2-1; d_call: TRBD2; cdr3_aa: CSATLKTSGSSYNEQFF; cdr3_nt: TGCAGTGCCACTCTTAAGACTAGCGGGAGCTCCTACAATGAGCAGTTCTTC